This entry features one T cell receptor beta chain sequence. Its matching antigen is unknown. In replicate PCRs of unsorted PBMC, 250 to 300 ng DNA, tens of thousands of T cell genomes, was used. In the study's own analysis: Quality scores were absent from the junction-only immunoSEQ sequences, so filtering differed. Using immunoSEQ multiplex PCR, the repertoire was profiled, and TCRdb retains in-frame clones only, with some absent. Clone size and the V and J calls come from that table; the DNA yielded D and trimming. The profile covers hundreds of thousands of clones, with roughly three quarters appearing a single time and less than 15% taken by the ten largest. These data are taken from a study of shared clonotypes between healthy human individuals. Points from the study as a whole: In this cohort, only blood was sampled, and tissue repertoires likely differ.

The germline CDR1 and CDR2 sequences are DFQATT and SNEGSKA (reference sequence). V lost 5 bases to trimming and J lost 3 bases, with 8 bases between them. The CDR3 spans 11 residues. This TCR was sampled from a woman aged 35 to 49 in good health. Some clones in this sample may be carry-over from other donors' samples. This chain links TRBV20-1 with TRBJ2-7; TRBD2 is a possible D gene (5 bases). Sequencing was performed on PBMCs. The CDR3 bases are TGCAGTGCTGGAGCGGACTACGAGCAGTACTTC. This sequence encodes CSAGADYEQYF.